This TCR beta chain was sequenced for a study of cytomegalovirus exposure and HLA in healthy donors (TCRdb year 2017). About the investigation overall: An earlier analysis of approximately 640 of the donors reported approximately 270 Gb of sequence data and some 120 million unique TCR beta sequences from some 180 million T cells. About 300 gigabases of sequencing data and 78 million or so unique TCR sequences were included in an early release covering roughly 600 HLA-typed donors. Every discovery cohort repertoire had been produced on one sequencing platform. On average, 235,054 unique TCR beta nucleotide sequences were sequenced per donor among some 430 genotyped donors of the cohort, with roughly a sixth of those sequences being non-productive. A separate validation cohort of roughly 130 different subjects was used in addition to the roughly 670-subject first cohort. A later genetic analysis used genome-wide SNP genotypes for about 60% of the roughly 670 donors, treating that subset as a discovery cohort. Roughly 5 DR-DQ haplotypes were handled as single units for association and clustering because linkage in the cohort was strong. The study aimed to test whether signatures of past pathogen exposure could be identified by cataloging public T cell receptors. To study patterns of TCR occurrence, a later analysis re-analyzed previously published TCR beta repertoires from 500 to 850 donors and added high-resolution HLA genotyping. To decide whether each TCR beta V gene segment behaved as functional or pseudogenic, an earlier analysis of some 600 of the donors relied on high-throughput TCR beta sequencing. In the later analysis, no new phenotypic data were used to find candidate immune exposures; instead, reliance was placed on TCR beta sequences and their occurrence across donors. Class I and class II HLA loci were covered by the typing at four-digit resolution. Using immunosequencing, the study profiled T cell repertoires from roughly 650 subjects and related those repertoires to cytomegalovirus serostatus. Of the 300 to 450 genotyped donors, approximately 83% fell in the genetic ancestry cluster associated with self-reported Caucasian donors. Typing coverage varied by locus: roughly 629-640 donors for A, B, C, DRB1 and DQB1; roughly 560 for DQA1; more than 600 for DPA1; fewer than 480 for DPB1. To predict cytomegalovirus infection status, the study brought together high-throughput TCR immunosequencing, statistical association of individual TCRs with disease status, and machine learning. Donor age, sex, ethnicity and CMV serostatus were compiled together with the repertoire data. Study-level results and caveats: Strong co-occurrence of HLA alleles, especially DR and DQ, made assigning TCR associations to individual alleles difficult. An earlier analysis of 587 of the donors showed that most TCR beta V segments appeared in productive rearrangements either about 87% or about 30% of the time, which broadly matched IMGT annotations. An association between a missense DCLRE1C variant and V-gene and J-gene trimming of TCR beta chains was found in a later genetic analysis and replicated in an independent cohort. The presence/absence analyses assumed that sequencing depth was roughly uniform across donors, and that assumption may not be true. It was suggested by the authors that the approach could potentially be generalized to other disease states and immunological phenotypes. A group of highly shared sequence variants was considered likely to be a technical artifact of the sequencing pipeline. While some public TCRs were present in many individuals, most TCR sequences turned up only very rarely across donors. For the cohort, immune exposure information was limited to CMV serostatus. A total of fewer than 200 TCR beta chains were listed by the study as associated with cytomegalovirus. A further reported finding was that TCR beta sequences accurately predicted the HLA-A and HLA-B alleles for most subjects in the first cohort. In a later analysis, 16,951 TCR beta sequences were associated with specific HLA alleles at a false discovery rate of 0.05. In a later analysis, several top co-occurrence clusters were reported to appear linked to parvovirus B19, influenza, CMV and Epstein-Barr virus. A few of the identified cytomegalovirus-associated TCR beta chains were confirmed in vitro to be specific for cytomegalovirus antigens. Cytomegalovirus status was reported to be diagnosed by the classifier with high specificity and sensitivity in both the original and validation cohorts. In this cohort, only TCR beta chains were sequenced, and detectable features were limited by the absence of alpha or paired-chain data. Because counts were too low, approximately 18 rarely observed V segments, including chromosome 9 orphons, were excluded from the earlier analysis of 587 of the donors. Some IMGT-functional V segments, including TRBV6-2 and TRBV6-3, could not be told apart with the 87-base-pair reads, so those segments were excluded. In a later analysis, HLA-associated TCR beta chains showed more clonal expansion and lower generation probabilities than non-associated chains that were equally common. HLA typing was unavailable for some donors at each locus, so association tests used only the typed subset. In a later analysis, TCR association rates were found to vary across HLA loci, with the most associated TCRs seen for DRB1 alleles and the fewest for HLA-C alleles. According to a later analysis, most CMV-associated TCR beta chains appeared to be HLA-restricted, and the HLA associations seemed to be driven largely by CMV exposure. Correlated functional status among segregating V segments might be attributable to linkage disequilibrium, but an unknown experimental factor could not be ruled out. A later genetic analysis reported fewer N-insertions in productive TCRs among donors in an Asian-associated ancestry cluster than the roughly 690-donor mean.

The library was prepared using the immunoSEQ multiplex PCR assay. For the multiplex PCR, a mixture combining 60 forward primers for TCR Vbeta segments and 13 reverse primers for TCR Jbeta segments was used. The CDR3 region of rearranged TCR beta genes was amplified from genomic DNA with a multiplex PCR assay. Amplified TCR beta libraries were sequenced as 87-base-pair reads on the Illumina HiSeq System. From the authors' description of their analysis: In a later analysis, some 80 million unique TCR beta chains were counted across the 650 to 700 repertoires, and around 11 million of these chains were shared by at least two donors. To remove PCR and sequencing errors, raw reads were error-corrected and collapsed into unique sequences using a nearest-neighbor algorithm that merged closely related sequences. To assign V, D and J gene segments, CDR3 sequences were aligned to IMGT reference sequences. For a sequence to be retained, a match of at least six nucleotides to both a V gene segment and a J gene segment was required. A rearrangement counted as productive if the CDR3 had no stop codons and remained in frame with V and J, and every other rearrangement counted as non-productive. CDR3 was defined by IMGT convention, running from the second conserved V-encoded cysteine to the conserved J-encoded phenylalanine. In an earlier analysis of around 540 of the donors, sequences lacking an unambiguous match to a single V gene segment were excluded. An earlier analysis of a few hundred of the donors called V segments functional above 56.7% productive rearrangements and segregating when the between-donor standard deviation exceeded 5%. A statistical classification framework was built for diagnosing cytomegalovirus status from the catalog of TCR beta chain sequences. A later analysis assigned V and J genes by comparing TCR nucleotide sequences with IMGT/GENE-DB human TR gene sequences. The TCRdist pipeline was used in a later analysis to assign CDR3 sequences and most-parsimonious VDJ recombination scenarios. In a later analysis, each TCR beta chain was defined by its CDR3 amino acid sequence together with its V-gene family, and reads without a unique V-gene family were excluded. A later analysis removed 500 to 650 highly shared, low-generation-probability nucleotide sequences to deal with suspected cross-contamination and a sequencing artifact. In a later analysis, a clonal expansion index for each public chain was calculated from normalized within-repertoire ranks of inferred template counts. In a later analysis, generation probabilities were computed with a VDJ recombination model fitted to out-of-frame rearrangements, and the resulting probabilities were checked against IGoR. In a later analysis, hypergeometric tests were used to score TCR-TCR, TCR-HLA and TCR-CMV co-occurrence, with a repertoire-size bias correction applied to TCR pairs. In a later analysis, false discovery rates were estimated by permuting HLA or CMV assignments 20 times. In a later analysis, co-occurring TCRs were grouped using DBSCAN, and TCRdist sequence similarity was added for clustering within HLA-allele-positive subsets. Repertoires with fewer than 30,000 or more than 120,000 public chains, plus five repertoires with anomalous nucleotide sharing, were excluded from co-occurrence clustering. In TCRdb, the immuneACCESS table is reduced to in-frame sequences with V and J assigned. These tables do not hold every clone; where another copy was compared, an unresolved V gene accounts for under half, and the others remain unexplained. That table gives V, J and clone size, and the DNA gave D and trimming. The sample table lists hundreds of thousands of clones, about 80% of them with a count of one. The ten largest make up around 0.57% of the sample.

Of note for this clone: The antigen it binds to is not known. Base qualities are not provided; no much larger clone lies one nucleotide away.

V is reduced by 3 bases and J by 2 bases, leaving a spacing of 17 bases between them. The CDR1 and CDR2 encoded by the germline V gene are SGHRS and YFSETQ. Including cysteine and phenylalanine, the CDR3 has 16 amino acids. The DNA shown is the 48-base CDR3, in frame from base 1. The cohort was made up of 666 healthy bone marrow donors. All cohort members were sampled while nominally healthy, although unrecorded immune exposures were likely present. The donor tested CMV seronegative and was one of the 352 seronegative cohort members. A peripheral blood sample was provided by each donor, and peripheral blood mononuclear cells were used for TCR beta sequencing. Genomic DNA was extracted from the blood cell samples with the Qiagen DNeasy Blood Extraction Kit.

The rearranged chain carries TRBV5-1 and TRBJ2-5; no D gene call is confident. The sequenced sample was PBMCs. This clonotype originated in a woman in her 40s in good health and CMV-seronegative. The CDR3 protein: CASSWNPGGSQETQYF. DNA sequence: TGCGCCAGCAGCTGGAATCCGGGTGGATCACAAGAGACCCAGTACTTC.